A single sample is the source of the 3 T cell receptor beta chains below, sequenced in a study of cytomegalovirus exposure and HLA in healthy donors. The PCR made use of 60 Vbeta and 13 Jbeta primers. The data were produced by immunoSEQ multiplex PCR, yet TCRdb's version contains in-frame clones alone and is incomplete. Among 170,000 or so clones listed, about 80% were seen once. What was sequenced was PBMCs. These receptors were obtained from a woman aged 60-75 years in good health and CMV-seropositive.

The chain has TRBV7-3 and TRBJ2-2, with a tentative D call TRBD2 (6 bases). Between the trimmed V and J ends, which lost 5 bases and 3 bases, there was a span of 19 bases. There are 17 residues in the CDR3. Per the germline V gene, CDR1 is SGHTA and CDR2 is FQGTGA. The CDR3 nucleotides read TGTGCCAGCAGCAAAACGGGACTCCAATCGGACACCGGGGAGCTGTTTTTT. This codes for CASSKTGLQSDTGELFF.

V and J are TRBV5-4 and TRBJ2-5; TRBD2 agrees at 10 bases. The CDR3 consists of 14 residues. J was trimmed by 5 bases and V by 2 bases; bases with no gene match: 3. The germline gives CDR1 SGHNT, CDR2 YYREEE (reference sequence). The CDR3 region is CASSLKREGETQYF. Here the CDR3 DNA reads TGTGCCAGCAGCTTAAAGCGGGAGGGGGAGACCCAGTACTTC.

This chain uses TRBV5-1 with TRBJ2-7; weak D call: TRBD2 (5 bases). V was cut by 0 bases and J by 4 bases, with 8 bases left in between. The V gene's germline CDR1 is SGHRS and CDR2 YFSETQ. The CDR3 loop spans 13 amino acids. The CDR3 coding sequence is TGCGCCAGCAGCTTGGGCGGACTGTACGAGCAGTACTTC. Translated: CASSLGGLYEQYF. Complete variable domain (other parts from reference TRBV5-1 and TRBJ2-7): KAGVTQTPRYLIKTRGQQVTLSCSPISGHRSVSWYQQTPGQGLQFLFEYFSETQRNKGNFPGRFSGRQFSNSRSEMNVSTLELGDSALYLCASSLGGLYEQYFGPGTRLTVT.